This T cell receptor beta chain was documented in a study of T cell responses to AZD1222 COVID-19 vaccine. General study points: Once two AZD1222 doses were given, Spike-specific TCR breadth and depth went up. The donor group comprised mostly white British people and more females; the analysis possibly underestimated clonal diversity.

Using immunoSEQ multiplex PCR, the repertoire was profiled, and TCRdb retains in-frame clones only, with some absent. The profile covers some 150,000 clones, with around nine tenths appearing a single time and around 2.8% taken by the ten largest. Trimming stripped 3 bases from V and 4 bases from J, with 18 bases between. This CDR3 is 16 amino acids long. Germline CDR1 KGHSH, CDR2 LQKENI. The sample holds one count of this clone. Antigen unknown. This clonotype originated in an adult in good health. The V gene is TRBV18, the J gene TRBJ1-1, with a possible D match to TRBD1 (6 bases). The sample in question was peripheral blood, obtained on day 0 of MenACWY control vaccination. CDR3 nucleotide sequence: TGTGCCAGCTCACCTCGGGGGGGCGGTGGGGCCACTGAAGCTTTCTTT. It yields the protein CASSPRGGGGATEAFF. Combining the CDR3 with reference TRBV18 and TRBJ1-1 gives the whole variable domain NAGVMQNPRHLVRRRGQEARLRCSPMKGHSHVYWYRQLPEEGLKFMVYLQKENIIDESGMPKERFSAEFPKEGPSILRIQQVVRGDSAAYFCASSPRGGGGATEAFFGQGTRLTVV.